These 8 T cell receptor beta chains were sequenced from one sample in a study of T cells after yellow fever vaccination. Using its own MiXCR run on the 5' RACE reads, TCRdb lists one record per CDR3 protein. The repertoire holds about 330,000 distinct CDR3 sequences, approximately 4% seen once, with under 30% in the top ten. Specimen: PBMCs, collected 5 days after the yellow fever booster vaccination. These receptors all come from a man aged 18 to 29 who received the YFV17D yellow fever vaccine.

The rearrangement joins TRBV5-1 to TRBJ2-1, with D perhaps given as TRBD1 or TRBD2 (6 bases each). Germline values: CDR1 SGHRS, CDR2 YFSETQ. V was pared by 10 bases and J by 1 base, with 18 bases between. CDR3 size: 15 residues. The CDR3 sequence is CACKLEGVSYNEQFF. As DNA, the CDR3 is TGCGCCTGCAAGTTGGAGGGGGTTTCCTACAATGAGCAGTTCTTC.

In its sample, this clonotype was seen a few times. J is TRBJ2-5 and V is TRBV7-9, with 8 positions matching TRBD2. The CDR3 loop spans 13 amino acids. CDR1 and CDR2 (germline): SEHNR, FQNEAQ (reference sequence). Trimming took 8 bases from V and 1 from J; bases not matched to a gene: 3. CDR3 bases: TGTGCCAGCTTCCTAGCGGGCCAAGAGACCCAGTACTTC. Its translation is CASFLAGQETQYF.

This clonotype was recorded at least ten times. The gene calls are TRBV20-1 and TRBJ1-6; TRBD1 is a possible D gene (6 bases). V lost 0 bases to trimming and J lost 9 bases, with 6 bases between them. The CDR3 totals 12 residues. Germline CDR1 is DFQATT and CDR2 is SNEGSKA (reference sequence). The CDR3 DNA reads TGCAGTGCTAGAGACAGGGGTTCACCCCTCCACTTT. Protein sequence: CSARDRGSPLHF.

This clonotype was seen more than once but under ten times. This chain connects TRBV10-3 to TRBJ1-5; 9 nucleotides agree with TRBD1. CDR1 and CDR2 from the germline V gene are ENHRY and SYGVKD. With V trimmed by 6 bases and J by 5 bases, 5 bases remained unmatched. This CDR3 has 14 residues. The DNA for the CDR3 is TGTGCCATCAGGGGGACAGGGAACCATCAGCCCCAGCATTTT. Translated: CAIRGTGNHQPQHF.

The CDR3 sequence: CASSLEGQDHYEQYF. DNA for the CDR3: TGCGCCAGCAGCTTGGAAGGACAGGACCACTACGAGCAGTACTTC. This chain connects TRBV5-1 to TRBJ2-7, with 7 bases identical to TRBD1. V trimming: 0 bases; J trimming: 3 bases; junction bases outside the gene matches: 6. This CDR3 has 15 amino acids. Germline CDR1 SGHRS, CDR2 YFSETQ.

The sample holds many counts of this clonotype. This chain links TRBV12-3 or TRBV12-4 with TRBJ2-2; D gene unclear. The CDR3 has 12 amino acids. The V gene lost 1 base and the J gene lost 4 bases, with 1 base spanning the gap. CDR3 residues: CASSLVTGELFF. In DNA form, the CDR3 reads TGTGCCAGCAGTTTAGTCACCGGGGAGCTGTTTTTT.

In its sample, this clonotype was seen a few times. The J gene is TRBJ2-2, the V gene TRBV5-6; TRBD1 matches 7 bases. Germline loops: CDR1 SGHDT, CDR2 YYEEEE. V shed 0 bases and J 6 bases; nucleotides not matched to a gene: 5. The CDR3 runs 15 residues. Written as DNA, the CDR3 is TGTGCCAGCAGCTTGGCCCTGACAGGGCCCGGGGAGCTGTTTTTT. Residues: CASSLALTGPGELFF.

V gene TRBV6-5 combines with J gene TRBJ1-6; no firm D call. V lost 6 bases, J lost 10 bases, and 16 bases lay in between. This CDR3 region has 14 residues. Germline CDR1 MNHEY, CDR2 SVGAGI. CDR3 loop: CASRGYLTQSPLHF. The CDR3 DNA is TGTGCCAGCAGGGGGTATCTAACCCAGTCACCCCTCCACTTT.